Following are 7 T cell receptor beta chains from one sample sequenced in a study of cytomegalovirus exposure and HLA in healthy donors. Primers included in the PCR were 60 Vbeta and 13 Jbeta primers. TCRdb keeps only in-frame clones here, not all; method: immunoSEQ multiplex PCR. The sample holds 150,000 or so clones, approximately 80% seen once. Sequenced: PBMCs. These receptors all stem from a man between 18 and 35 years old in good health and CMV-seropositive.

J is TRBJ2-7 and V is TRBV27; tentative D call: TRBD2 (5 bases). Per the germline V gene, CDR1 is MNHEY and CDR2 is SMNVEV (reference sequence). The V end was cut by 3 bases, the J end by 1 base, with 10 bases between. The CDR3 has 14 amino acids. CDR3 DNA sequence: TGTGCCAGCAGTTTGAGAGGACTTTCCTACGAGCAGTACTTC. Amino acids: CASSLRGLSYEQYF.

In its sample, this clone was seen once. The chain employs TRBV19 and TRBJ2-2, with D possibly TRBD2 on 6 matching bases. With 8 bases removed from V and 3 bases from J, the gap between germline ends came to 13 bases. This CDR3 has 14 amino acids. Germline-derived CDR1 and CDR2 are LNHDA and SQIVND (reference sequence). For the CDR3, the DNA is TGTGCCAGTCGTCAGGGAGGAGACACCGGGGAGCTGTTTTTT. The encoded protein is CASRQGGDTGELFF.

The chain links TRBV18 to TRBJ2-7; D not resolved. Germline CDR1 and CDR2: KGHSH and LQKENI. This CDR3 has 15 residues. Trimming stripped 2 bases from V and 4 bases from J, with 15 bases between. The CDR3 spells CASSPSTALVYEQYF. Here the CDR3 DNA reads TGTGCCAGCTCACCAAGCACCGCACTTGTTTACGAGCAGTACTTC.

CDR3 sequence (DNA): TGTGCCAGCAGTGAATGGGGGCCAGGAAACACCATATATTTT. Amino acids: CASSEWGPGNTIYF. This chain joins TRBV6-1 and TRBJ1-3, with D possibly being TRBD1 (6 bases). From germline, CDR1 is MNHNS and CDR2 SASEGT. The CDR3 consists of 14 residues. V shed 2 bases and J shed 4 bases, with 9 bases lying between them.

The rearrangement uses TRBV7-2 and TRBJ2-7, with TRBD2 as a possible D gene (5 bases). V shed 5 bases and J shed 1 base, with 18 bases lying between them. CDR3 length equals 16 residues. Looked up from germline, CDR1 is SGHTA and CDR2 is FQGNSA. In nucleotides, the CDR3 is TGTGCCAGCAGCCCCGGCGGGCTAGTGGCTTCCTACGAGCAGTACTTC. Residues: CASSPGGLVASYEQYF.

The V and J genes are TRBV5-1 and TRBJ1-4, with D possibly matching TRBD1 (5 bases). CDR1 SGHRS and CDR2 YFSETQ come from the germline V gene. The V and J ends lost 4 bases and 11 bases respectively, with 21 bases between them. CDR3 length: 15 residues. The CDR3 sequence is CASSPAGPLLGKLFF. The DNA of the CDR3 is TGCGCCAGCAGCCCGGCGGGACCTCTGCTGGGGAAACTGTTTTTT.

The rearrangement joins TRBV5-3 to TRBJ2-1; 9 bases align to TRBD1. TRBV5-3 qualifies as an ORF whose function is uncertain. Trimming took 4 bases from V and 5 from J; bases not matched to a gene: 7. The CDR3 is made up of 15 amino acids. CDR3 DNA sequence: TGTGCCAGAAGCGCACAGGGGGCGCTGGACAATGAGCAGTTCTTC. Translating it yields CARSAQGALDNEQFF.